Below are 14 T cell receptor beta chains sequenced from a single sample in a study of T cell repertoires in cytomegalovirus infection. MiXCR, applied by TCRdb to the reads, yields one record per CDR3 protein. The profile shows hundreds of thousands of distinct CDR3 sequences, roughly 33% of them singletons. The antigens these receptors bind are not known. The starting material was cultured PBMCs, obtained from culture after CMV antigen stimulation. All receptors come from a human donor in good health (CMV status not recorded). Some clones in this sample may be carry-over from other donors' samples.

The chain recombines TRBV5-3 with TRBJ2-1; TRBD2 matches at 12 bases. TRBV5-3 falls under the ORF class, with uncertain function. The CDR3 covers 15 residues. The junction had 12 bases not matched to a gene; V was cut back by 8 bases and J by 9 bases. The CDR3 DNA reads TGTGCCAGCAGCGATTCGACTAGCGGGAGAAGTGAGCAGTTCTTC. It specifies CASSDSTSGRSEQFF.

The V and J genes are TRBV28 and TRBJ1-2; D call uncertain. The CDR3 consists of 13 residues. The germline gives CDR1 MDHEN, CDR2 SYDVKM. V was shortened by 6 bases and J by 4 bases, with 12 bases between the two germline ends. The CDR3 DNA sequence: TGTGCCAGCAGAAAAGGGCACGCCTATGGCTACACCTTC. It encodes CASRKGHAYGYTF.

This clonotype appeared a single time. The rearrangement links TRBV19 to TRBJ1-5; maybe TRBD1 (5 bases). V was clipped by 1 base and J by 5 bases, with 9 bases between them. Germline V lookup: CDR1 LNHDA, CDR2 SQIVND (reference sequence). The CDR3 runs 14 residues. CDR3 loop: CASSIGQRDQPQHF. CDR3 DNA: TGTGCCAGTAGTATAGGACAGCGAGATCAGCCCCAGCATTTT.

This clonotype was seen more than once but under ten times. The V call is TRBV12-3 or TRBV12-4, the J call TRBJ1-5, with no clear D. Trimming took off 4 bases at V and 7 bases at J, with 8 bases between the two ends. The CDR3 runs to 12 residues. CDR3 DNA: TGTGCCAGCAGTTGGGAAGGACAGCCCCAGCATTTT. Translating it yields CASSWEGQPQHF.

The sample holds many counts of this clonotype. This chain uses TRBV11-3 with TRBJ2-5, with 7 bases that match TRBD1. CDR1 and CDR2 (germline): SGHNT, YENEEA. V gave up 2 bases and J gave up 5 bases; unmatched junction bases: 2. This CDR3 spans 13 amino acids. CDR3 amino acids: CASSLTGAETQYF. The CDR3 region has the DNA TGTGCCAGCAGCTTAACAGGGGCCGAGACCCAGTACTTC.

This chain links TRBV7-2 with TRBJ2-7, with TRBD1 identical over 7 bases. The CDR3 extends over 16 amino acids. Germline loops: CDR1 SGHTA, CDR2 FQGNSA. Unmatched junction bases numbered 16, after V lost 5 bases and J lost 6 bases. CDR3 nucleotides: TGTGCCAGCAGCCCCGCTCGAGGACAGGACCGGTTCGAGCAGTACTTC. This translates into CASSPARGQDRFEQYF.

In its sample, this clonotype was seen a few times. The rearrangement links TRBV4-3 to TRBJ1-4; a weak D match, TRBD1 (5 bases). The germline V gene has CDR1 LGHNA and CDR2 YSLEER. Trimming shortened V by 4 bases and J by 0 bases, and 12 bases separated the two germline ends. The CDR3 covers 16 residues. CDR3 DNA sequence: TGCGCCAGCAGCCTACAGGCCAGCTCAACTAATGAAAAACTGTTTTTT. It translates to CASSLQASSTNEKLFF.

V usage is TRBV23-1 and J usage is TRBJ2-7; D is possibly TRBD1 (5 bases). TRBV23-1 qualifies as an ORF whose function is uncertain. The germline V and J ends were trimmed by 6 bases and 0 bases, with 15 bases remaining between them. CDR3 length: 15 amino acids. CDR3 nucleotide sequence: TGCGCCAGCAGACGCTTTAGCAGGGACTCCTACGAGCAGTACTTC. Its protein is CASRRFSRDSYEQYF.

This clonotype came up many times. The chain combines TRBV6-5 with TRBJ2-1; 9 bases line up with TRBD2. With V trimmed by 5 bases and J by 6 bases, 8 bases remained unmatched. CDR3 length: 15 amino acids. Germline values: CDR1 MNHEY, CDR2 SVGAGI. Here the CDR3 reads CASSNYLAGFNEQFF. CDR3 nucleotide sequence: TGTGCCAGCAGTAACTATCTAGCGGGATTCAATGAGCAGTTCTTC.

This clonotype came up a few times. Here the CDR3 reads CSAPDESSYEQYF. In DNA, the CDR3 is TGCAGTGCTCCCGACGAAAGCTCCTACGAGCAGTACTTC. The chain combines TRBV20-1 with TRBJ2-7; D is unclear. V was trimmed by 5 bases and J by 0 bases, leaving 11 bases between them. The CDR3 sequence is 13 residues long. CDR1 DFQATT and CDR2 SNEGSKA come from the germline V gene (reference sequence).

This rearrangement joins TRBV5-1 to TRBJ2-1; 7 bases fit TRBD2. Germline CDR1 SGHRS, CDR2 YFSETQ. The length of the CDR3 is 15 residues. The V gene end was trimmed by 0 bases and the J gene end by 3 bases; junction bases not matched to a gene: 3. This CDR3 is CASSLAPGGYNEQFF. In DNA form, the CDR3 reads TGCGCCAGCAGCTTGGCACCGGGGGGCTACAATGAGCAGTTCTTC.

The chain couples TRBV24-1 to TRBJ2-5; a possible D gene is TRBD2 (7 bases). Germline CDR1 KGHDR, CDR2 SFDVKD. The CDR3 is made up of 14 amino acids. The V gene lost 3 bases and the J gene lost 4 bases, with 11 bases spanning the gap. DNA for the CDR3: TGTGCCACCAGTGATGTCCGGGGGGCAGAGACCCAGTACTTC. Encoded protein: CATSDVRGAETQYF.

This CDR3 reads CASSSALAGVLTGELFF. Here the CDR3 DNA reads TGTGCCAGCAGCTCTGCTCTAGCGGGAGTATTGACCGGGGAGCTGTTTTTT. The chain combines TRBV11-2 with TRBJ2-2, with 10 bases aligning to TRBD2. CDR3 size: 17 residues. The V gene's germline CDR1 is SGHAT and CDR2 FQNNGV. J gave up 5 bases and V 4 bases, and 10 bases lay outside the gene matches.

This clonotype was counted a few times. This rearrangement joins TRBV6-2 or TRBV6-3 to TRBJ1-1; a weak D match, TRBD1 (5 bases). CDR3 length: 15 amino acids. Germline CDR1 reads MNHEY; CDR2 reads SVGEGT. V gave up 6 bases and J gave up 1 base, with 15 bases separating them. In DNA, the CDR3 is TGTGCCAGCAGCCTCACTACAGGAGCGAACACTGAAGCTTTCTTT. Translation gives CASSLTTGANTEAFF.